This passage covers 3 T cell receptor beta chains from one sample sequenced in a study of T cell responses to AZD1222 COVID-19 vaccine. TCRdb's copy holds only in-frame clones and misses some; the assay was immunoSEQ multiplex PCR. The repertoire holds tens of thousands of clones, about 74% seen once, with roughly 3.6% in the top ten. Sequencing was performed on peripheral blood, taken 28 days after the second AZD1222 dose. The source of these receptors is an adult who received the AZD1222 COVID-19 vaccine.

The chain recombines TRBV3-1 (or the pseudogene TRBV3-2) with TRBJ2-1; D is unresolved. Trimming pared 0 bases from V and 5 bases from J, leaving 11 bases between. This CDR3 region has 15 residues. Per germline, CDR1 LGHDT and CDR2 YNNKEL (reference sequence). The CDR3 spells CASSQEPSAHNEQFF. The CDR3 nucleotides read TGTGCCAGCAGCCAAGAGCCCAGCGCCCACAATGAGCAGTTCTTC.

The chain combines TRBV11-3 with TRBJ2-5, with no clear D. V lost 3 bases, J lost 2 bases, and 10 bases lay in between. The CDR3 has 14 residues. Germline V CDR1 and CDR2: SGHNT, YENEEA. DNA of the CDR3: TGTGCCAGCAGCTTTAATCCAGTGCAAGAGACCCAGTACTTC. It yields the protein CASSFNPVQETQYF.

This CDR3 is CASGRGGVQPQHF. CDR3 coding DNA: TGTGCCAGCGGCAGAGGAGGGGTTCAGCCCCAGCATTTT. V usage is TRBV28 and J usage is TRBJ1-5, with a tentative D call TRBD1 (5 bases). Per the germline V gene, CDR1 is MDHEN and CDR2 is SYDVKM. V was shortened by 8 bases and J by 6 bases, with 14 bases between the two germline ends. CDR3 size: 13 residues.